This T cell receptor (beta chain) was profiled in a study of control samples from healthy donors and cancer patients (dated by TCRdb to 2018 to 2020). For CDR1 and CDR2, the germline V gene (reference sequence) lists GTSNPN and SVGIG. V and J lose 8 bases and 5 bases, and a span of 16 bases separates them. Inclusive of the bounding cysteine and phenylalanine, the CDR3 is 12 residues long. Only the CDR3 DNA stays, 36 bases, in frame from base 1. Libraries were made using the immunoSEQ multiplex PCR assay. TCRdb took this table from immuneACCESS and kept in-frame rearrangements with V and J called. Such tables lack part of the clones; where checked against another copy, unresolved V genes explain under half of the gap, and the rest is unexplained. Here the sample has tens of thousands of clones; roughly nine tenths occur a single time. Of the sample, around 15% is held by the ten largest clones. To note about this clone: The antigen it recognizes is unknown. Base qualities are not provided; no much larger clone lies one nucleotide away.

The receptor chain draws on TRBV30 and TRBJ2-7; 6 matching bases give a weak D call of TRBD2. This TCR was recovered from a woman aged 70-85 years in good health. Sequenced: blood. CDR3 protein: CAANQGGHEQYF. In nucleotide form, the sequence is TGTGCCGCCAACCAGGGAGGCCACGAGCAGTACTTC.